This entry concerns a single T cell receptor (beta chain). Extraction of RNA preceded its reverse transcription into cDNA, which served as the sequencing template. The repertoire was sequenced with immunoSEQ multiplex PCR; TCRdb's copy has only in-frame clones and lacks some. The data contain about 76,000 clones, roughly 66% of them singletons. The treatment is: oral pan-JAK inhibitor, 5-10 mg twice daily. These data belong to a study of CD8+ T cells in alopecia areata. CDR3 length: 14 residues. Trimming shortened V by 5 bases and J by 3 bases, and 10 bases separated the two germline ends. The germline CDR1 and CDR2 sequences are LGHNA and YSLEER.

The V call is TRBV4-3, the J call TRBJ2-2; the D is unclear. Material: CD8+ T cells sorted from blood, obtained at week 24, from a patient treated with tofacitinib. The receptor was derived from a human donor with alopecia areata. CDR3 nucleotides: TGCGCCAGCAGCTACGTACGGGACACCGGGGAGCTGTTTTTT. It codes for CASSYVRDTGELFF.